The 19 T cell receptor beta chains presented below share a single source sample, sequenced in a study of beta chain features in type 1 diabetes. Reverse transcription of all isolated RNA meant that expressed TCRB transcripts were sequenced. The repertoire was sequenced with immunoSEQ multiplex PCR; TCRdb's copy has only in-frame clones and lacks some. Among under 850,000 clones, roughly 12% were seen once, and the ten largest hold about 0.02%. General study points: Moderate yet significant TCRB CDR3 shortening was seen in Type 1 diabetes patients in all four CD4+ subsets.

Their specific antigens are unknown. Sample: naive CD4+ T cells from blood. These TCRs come from a man aged 18 to 30 with type 1 diabetes.

A few counts support this clone. The rearrangement joins TRBV9 to TRBJ2-5, with 8 bases identical to TRBD2. Looked up from germline, CDR1 is SGDLS and CDR2 is YYNGEE. The trim removed 6 bases at V and 3 bases at J, leaving 7 bases unmatched. The CDR3 length is 14 residues. The CDR3 loop is CASTPGGREETQYF. As DNA, the CDR3 is TGTGCCAGCACCCCGGGGGGGCGAGAAGAGACCCAGTACTTC.

The chain joins TRBV11-2 to TRBJ2-5; 8 positions match TRBD2. CDR3 length: 13 amino acids. The germline CDR1 and CDR2 sequences are SGHAT and FQNNGV. V lost 1 base and J lost 5; bases outside the gene matches: 0. CDR3 DNA sequence: TGTGCCAGCAGCTTAGGGACTAGCGAGACCCAGTACTTC. This sequence encodes CASSLGTSETQYF.

This clone occurred a few times. V and J are TRBV10-3 and TRBJ2-3; D gene uncertain. Trimming pared 2 bases from V and 4 bases from J, leaving 7 bases between. The CDR3 runs to 13 residues. CDR1 is ENHRY and CDR2 is SYGVKD in the germline V gene. CDR3 sequence (DNA): TGTGCCATCAGTGAGGTAATCTCAGATACGCAGTATTTT. Encoded protein: CAISEVISDTQYF.

The CDR3 sequence: CASSFLRDSNQPQHF. The CDR3 nucleotides are TGTGCCAGCAGTTTTCTGCGGGATAGCAATCAGCCCCAGCATTTT. J is TRBJ1-5 and V is TRBV6-5; unclear D gene. The CDR3 is made up of 15 amino acids. Per germline, CDR1 MNHEY and CDR2 SVGAGI. Between the trimmed V and J ends, which lost 4 bases and 0 bases, there was a span of 10 bases.

The table lists this clone with a few counts. V gene TRBV9 combines with J gene TRBJ2-1; D perhaps matches TRBD2 (5 bases). Germline CDR1 is SGDLS and CDR2 is YYNGEE. This CDR3 region has 16 residues. The germline V and J ends were trimmed by 5 bases and 0 bases, with 15 bases remaining between them. This chain's CDR3 is CASRDLLGSSYNEQFF. CDR3 coding DNA: TGTGCCAGCAGAGACCTACTTGGGAGCTCCTACAATGAGCAGTTCTTC. Looking up the rest from reference TRBV9 and TRBJ2-1 gives the full variable domain: DSGVTQTPKHLITATGQRVTLRCSPRSGDLSVYWYQQSLDQGLQFLIQYYNGEERAKGNILERFSAQQFPDLHSELNLSSLELGDSALYFCASRDLLGSSYNEQFFGPGTRLTVL.

The chain couples TRBV7-9 to TRBJ1-4, with TRBD1 as a possible D gene (6 bases). Germline V gene lookup returns CDR1 SEHNR and CDR2 FQNEAQ (reference sequence). Trimming pared 5 bases from V and 5 bases from J, leaving 15 bases between. The CDR3 runs to 15 residues. The CDR3 sequence is CASSLRDIANEKLFF. CDR3 coding DNA: TGTGCCAGCAGCCTCCGGGACATAGCGAATGAAAAACTGTTTTTT. Combining the CDR3 with reference TRBV7-9 and TRBJ1-4 gives the whole variable domain DTGVSQNPRHKITKRGQNVTFRCDPISEHNRLYWYRQTLGQGPEFLTYFQNEAQLEKSRLLSDRFSAERPKGSFSTLEIQRTEQGDSAMYLCASSLRDIANEKLFFGSGTQLSVL.

The V call is TRBV28, the J call TRBJ2-7, with TRBD1 matching over 7 bases. The CDR3 runs 13 residues. Trimming at V came to 6 bases and at J to 6 bases, leaving 8 bases not matched to a gene. Germline CDR1 reads MDHEN; CDR2 reads SYDVKM. The DNA for the CDR3 is TGTGCCAGCAGAACAGGGGCGGGTAGCGAGCAGTACTTC. It specifies CASRTGAGSEQYF.

The sample holds a few counts of this clone. This chain connects TRBV19 to TRBJ1-4; D unresolved. The germline V and J ends were trimmed by 3 bases and 5 bases, with 13 bases remaining between them. The CDR3 loop spans 15 amino acids. Germline V gene lookup returns CDR1 LNHDA and CDR2 SQIVND (reference sequence). CDR3 loop: CASSIVAGENEKLFF. CDR3 DNA sequence: TGTGCCAGTAGTATTGTGGCGGGAGAAAATGAAAAACTGTTTTTT.

This chain links TRBV30 with TRBJ2-2, with 9 bases lining up with TRBD1. Germline trimming cut 5 bases from V and 0 bases from J; bases unmatched to any gene: 7. The germline CDR1 and CDR2 sequences are GTSNPN and SVGIG (reference sequence). The CDR3 has 16 residues. CDR3: CAWCYRDRANTGELFF. CDR3 DNA sequence: TGTGCCTGGTGTTACCGGGACAGGGCGAACACCGGGGAGCTGTTTTTT.

The chain combines TRBV6-5 with TRBJ1-2, with TRBD1 as a possible D gene (5 bases). The CDR3 is 12 residues long. Germline CDR1 and CDR2: MNHEY and SVGAGI. Between the trimmed V and J ends, which lost 5 bases and 2 bases, there was a span of 6 bases. CDR3 DNA: TGTGCCAGCAGTCGGGACAACTATGGCTACACCTTC. It encodes CASSRDNYGYTF.

This clone turned up a few times. The V gene is TRBV7-9, the J gene TRBJ2-7; D is possibly TRBD2 (5 bases). The CDR3 has 13 residues. Trimming took 5 bases from V and 2 from J, leaving 10 bases between them. Germline V gene sequence: CDR1 SEHNR, CDR2 FQNEAQ (reference sequence). The CDR3 protein is CASSPPGTYEQYF. CDR3 coding DNA: TGTGCCAGCAGCCCCCCGGGGACCTACGAGCAGTACTTC.

This clone was detected only a few times. The chain combines TRBV7-2 with TRBJ1-5, with D tentatively TRBD1 (5 bases). Germline CDR1 is SGHTA and CDR2 is FQGNSA. The CDR3 spans 14 residues. V dropped 2 bases and J dropped 5 bases, with 10 bases sitting between them. The CDR3: CASSLRQGYQPQHF. CDR3 DNA sequence: TGTGCCAGCAGCTTAAGGCAGGGCTATCAGCCCCAGCATTTT. The full variable domain, with the rest looked up from reference TRBV7-2 and TRBJ1-5, is GAGVSQSPSNKVTEKGKDVELRCDPISGHTALYWYRQSLGQGLEFLIYFQGNSAPDKSGLPSDRFSAERTGGSVSTLTIQRTQQEDSAVYLCASSLRQGYQPQHFGDGTRLSIL.

V is TRBV25-1 and J is TRBJ1-2; the D is unclear. Germline V gene lookup returns CDR1 MGHDK and CDR2 SYGVNS. This CDR3 has 12 amino acids. The V and J ends lost 5 bases and 10 bases respectively, with 14 bases between them. The CDR3 sequence is CASSHGSVDYTF. Written as DNA, the CDR3 is TGTGCCAGCAGTCACGGCAGTGTGGACTACACCTTC.

This clone was seen only a few times. The chain combines TRBV10-3 with TRBJ2-5; maybe TRBD1 (6 bases). Germline CDR1 reads ENHRY; CDR2 reads SYGVKD. This CDR3 has 17 residues. Trimming shortened V by 4 bases and J by 4 bases, and 22 bases separated the two germline ends. The CDR3, as DNA: TGTGCCATCAGTGGGATCCCTCGGGACAATGGGGCAGAGACCCAGTACTTC. Translation: CAISGIPRDNGAETQYF.

This clone was counted a few times. The chain has TRBV18 and TRBJ1-1, with 7 nucleotides matching TRBD1. Trimming cost V 4 bases and J 0 bases; bases outside gene matches: 2. Germline CDR1 and CDR2: KGHSH and LQKENI. This CDR3 contains 14 residues. The CDR3 is CASSQGALNTEAFF. Written as DNA, the CDR3 is TGTGCCAGCTCACAGGGGGCTCTGAACACTGAAGCTTTCTTT.

This clone has a handful of counts. The J gene is TRBJ2-7, the V gene TRBV29-1; 8 bases line up with TRBD1. Trimming at V came to 6 bases and at J to 4 bases, leaving 8 bases not matched to a gene. The CDR3 is 13 residues long. CDR1 SQVTM and CDR2 ANQGSEA come from the germline V gene. CDR3 DNA: TGCAGCGTGACCGGGACAGGACTTTACGAGCAGTACTTC. Protein product: CSVTGTGLYEQYF.

A few counts support this clone. This sequence joins TRBV29-1 and TRBJ1-3, with D tentatively TRBD1 (5 bases). Trimming cost V 3 bases and J 12 bases, with 18 bases left between them. CDR1 SQVTM and CDR2 ANQGSEA come from the germline V gene. The CDR3 runs 13 residues. The CDR3 region has the DNA TGCAGCGTTGAGACAGCCAAGGGTTCGAACATATATTTT. It specifies CSVETAKGSNIYF.

V is TRBV10-3 and J is TRBJ2-1; D is unresolved. The CDR3 has 12 amino acids. Looked up from germline, CDR1 is ENHRY and CDR2 is SYGVKD. V dropped 4 bases and J dropped 4 bases, with 5 bases sitting between them. CDR3: CAISVQYNEQFF. The DNA for the CDR3 is TGTGCCATCAGTGTCCAGTACAATGAGCAGTTCTTC.

The chain combines TRBV11-1 with TRBJ2-7; D may correspond to TRBD1 or TRBD2 (5 bases each). Germline CDR1 and CDR2: SGHAT and FQDESV (reference sequence). V was clipped by 3 bases and J by 2 bases, with 23 bases between them. The length of the CDR3 is 18 residues. The CDR3 nucleotides read TGTGCCAGCAGCTTTACACCCGGGACCTTCCAATACCCCTACGAGCAGTACTTC. This encodes CASSFTPGTFQYPYEQYF.